Measured by frequency, the clone carrying this T cell receptor beta chain is medium-sized. As yet, its antigen is unknown. Germline V CDR1 and CDR2: LGHNT, FRNRAP. The CDR3 is 15 amino acids. The sample belongs to a study of CXCR3-negative and CXCR3-positive naive CD8 T cells. 5' RACE that incorporated UMI labels was used to prepare the TRB cDNA libraries. TCRdb derives one entry per CDR3 protein from the 5' RACE reads, leaving out DNA. This sample's clone table lists roughly 6,000 distinct CDR3 sequences. Each CD8+ T cell subset was flow-sorted in triplicate. Every sort contained 300,000 or so cells. Naivety in CD8+ T cells corresponded to a CD45RO-CCR7+CD27+CD95- phenotype. Study conclusions and caveats: Memory CD8+ cells had much lower diversity, and both naive subsets had comparably high diversity. In CXCR3-positive naive cells, the TRB CDR3s were more hydrophobic than in CXCR3-negative naive cells. Surface CD5 looked about the same in the naive subsets, so the authors worked out TCR strength from TRB CDR3 properties.

V gene TRBV12-5 combines with J gene TRBJ1-4; TCRdb reports TRBD1, a call that lacks DNA to check it against. The receptor was derived from a human donor in good health. Some clones in this sample may be carry-over from other donors' samples. Sequencing was performed on naive CXCR3+ CD8+ T cells from blood. Subset in this sample: CD45RO-CCR7+CD27+CD95- naive CD8+ T cells expressing CXCR3 (TNR3+). The chain's CDR3 is CASGLTREGNEKLFF.